This T cell receptor beta chain was obtained from a study of beta chain features in type 1 diabetes. About the study: What patients shared with healthy donors was a similar profile of age, gender and cell yields.

One heparinised draw of blood, averaging roughly 110 mL, came from each donor. This clone was counted only a few times. The antigen is not known. Reverse transcribing all isolated RNA meant expressed TCRB transcripts were sequenced. Repertoires were generated with immunoSEQ multiplex PCR, while TCRdb's copy carries only in-frame clones and drops some. The table includes about 170,000 clones, roughly 7.1% detected once. Germline CDR1 is SGDLS and CDR2 is YYNGEE. This CDR3 has 14 amino acids. J lost 8 bases, V lost 0 bases, and 4 bases had no gene match. General study results and limits: Within each of all four CD4+ subsets, Type 1 diabetes patients had TCRB CDR3s that were moderately but significantly shorter.

The sequence was obtained from a woman aged 40 to 49 with type 1 diabetes. The sample comprised central memory CD4+ T cells from blood. The chain has TRBV9 and TRBJ2-4, with 8 bases matching TRBD2. The CDR3 nucleotides read TGTGCCAGCAGCGTAGCTAGCGGGCGCGACATTCAGTACTTC. Amino acid sequence: CASSVASGRDIQYF.